Listed below are T cell receptor beta chains from one sample, sequenced in a study of identical twins. TCRdb called the 5' RACE reads again in MiXCR, with one record for every CDR3 protein. The sample lists 410,000 or so distinct CDR3 sequences, 18% occurring once. Material for sequencing was naive T cells sorted from blood. The receptor source for this set is a man over 45 in good health. CDR3s include the opening cysteine and the closing phenylalanine or tryptophan. A D gene is named only where the DNA matches it firmly. The listing skips clone size in some rows; elsewhere it reads once, few, many or a size class.

j_call	v_call	d_call	clone_size	cdr3_aa	cdr3_nt
TRBJ1-2	TRBV29-1	NA	few	CSVEDPTVGGYGYTF	TGCAGCGTTGAAGATCCCACCGTTGGTGGCTATGGCTACACCTTC
TRBJ2-7	TRBV10-3	NA	NA	CAISGVAPYEQYF	TGTGCCATCAGTGGGGTAGCCCCCTACGAGCAGTACTTC
TRBJ2-1	TRBV12-5	TRBD2	NA	CASGSSAGVSEQFF	TGTGCTAGTGGTTCTAGCGCGGGAGTGAGTGAGCAGTTCTTC
TRBJ1-1	TRBV12-3/TRBV12-4	NA	few	CASRLRDQKRTEAFF	TGTGCCAGCAGACTCCGGGACCAAAAACGGACTGAAGCTTTCTTT
TRBJ1-1	TRBV7-9	TRBD1	NA	CASSLQAGGTEAFF	TGTGCCAGCAGCTTACAGGCAGGGGGGACTGAAGCTTTCTTT
TRBJ2-1	TRBV15	TRBD2	NA	CATSRGGTSLGNEQFF	TGTGCCACCAGCAGAGGCGGGACTAGTTTAGGCAATGAGCAGTTCTTC
TRBJ2-3	TRBV9	TRBD2	few	CASSPFTGGRTDTQYF	TGTGCCAGCAGCCCCTTCACGGGGGGGCGCACAGATACGCAGTATTTT
TRBJ1-3	TRBV7-9	NA	NA	CASSSGGPAGNTIYF	TGTGCCAGCAGCTCCGGGGGACCAGCTGGAAACACCATATATTTT
TRBJ2-5	TRBV5-1	NA	NA	CASSRGDRGETQYF	TGCGCCAGCAGCCGAGGTGACAGAGGAGAGACCCAGTACTTC
TRBJ2-1	TRBV12-3/TRBV12-4	NA	once	CASTLGTRSYEQFF	TGTGCCAGCACCCTCGGGACCCGAAGCTATGAGCAGTTCTTC
TRBJ2-2	TRBV10-3	TRBD1	NA	CAIRDRETGELFF	TGTGCCATCAGGGACAGGGAGACCGGGGAGCTGTTTTTT
TRBJ2-1	TRBV20-1	TRBD2	NA	CSAPISGRSYNEQFF	TGCAGTGCACCTATAAGCGGGAGGTCCTACAATGAGCAGTTCTTC
TRBJ2-1	TRBV15	TRBD1	few	CATSRHTGGERNEQFF	TGTGCCACCAGCAGGCATACAGGGGGCGAGAGGAATGAGCAGTTCTTC
TRBJ1-6	TRBV5-1	NA	few	CASSSDGQPNSPLHF	TGCGCCAGCAGCTCGGACGGACAGCCTAATTCACCCCTCCACTTT
TRBJ2-1	TRBV29-1	NA	many	CSVRGATGEQFF	TGCAGCGTTAGAGGGGCCACGGGTGAGCAGTTCTTC
TRBJ2-1	TRBV7-9	TRBD2	few	CASSLVREFYNEQFF	TGTGCCAGCAGCTTAGTGCGGGAGTTCTACAATGAGCAGTTCTTC
TRBJ2-3	TRBV20-1	NA	few	CSARYQGKGRFQDSTDTQYF	TGCAGTGCTAGATACCAGGGGAAAGGAAGGTTTCAAGATAGCACAGATACGCAGTATTTT
TRBJ1-5	TRBV6-2/TRBV6-3	TRBD1	many	CASSPHRGDQPQHF	TGTGCCAGCAGCCCCCACAGGGGTGATCAGCCCCAGCATTTT
TRBJ2-7	TRBV11-2	TRBD2	NA	CASSLPPGLAGGEQYF	TGTGCCAGCAGCCTCCCTCCGGGACTAGCGGGGGGCGAGCAGTACTTC
TRBJ2-5	TRBV9	NA	NA	CASSPPTGVGETQYF	TGTGCCAGCAGCCCCCCTACGGGGGTGGGAGAGACCCAGTACTTC
TRBJ2-1	TRBV18	TRBD2	few	CASSLAGVIGDEQFF	TGTGCCAGCTCACTAGCGGGAGTTATTGGGGATGAGCAGTTCTTC
TRBJ2-1	TRBV7-2	NA	NA	CASSLVVPYNEQFF	TGTGCCAGCAGCTTAGTTGTTCCCTACAATGAGCAGTTCTTC
TRBJ2-3	TRBV18	NA	NA	CASSPAGSRDTQYF	TGTGCCAGCTCACCGGCCGGGAGTCGAGATACGCAGTATTTT
TRBJ2-1	TRBV5-1	NA	NA	CASSLEGSRAYNEQFF	TGCGCCAGCAGCTTAGAGGGTAGCCGGGCCTACAATGAGCAGTTCTTC
TRBJ2-1	TRBV7-2	NA	NA	CASSPGLRQDYNEQFF	TGTGCCAGCAGCCCGGGCCTTAGGCAGGACTACAATGAGCAGTTCTTC
TRBJ2-4	TRBV7-9	TRBD2	many	CASSYSWTSGKNIQYF	TGTGCCAGCAGCTATTCATGGACTAGCGGTAAAAACATTCAGTACTTC
TRBJ2-3	TRBV5-5	NA	NA	CASSFGIPDTQYF	TGTGCCAGCAGCTTTGGCATTCCAGATACGCAGTATTTT
TRBJ2-1	TRBV6-2/TRBV6-3	TRBD2	few	CASSSTGLAGVPPGEQFF	TGTGCCAGCAGTTCAACGGGACTAGCGGGCGTACCGCCTGGTGAGCAGTTCTTC
TRBJ2-5	TRBV2	NA	NA	CASSVLGGLKETQYF	TGTGCCAGCAGTGTACTAGGCGGCCTCAAAGAGACCCAGTACTTC
TRBJ1-1	TRBV7-9	NA	many	CASSLEGEGTEAFF	TGTGCCAGCAGCTTAGAGGGGGAGGGCACTGAAGCTTTCTTT
TRBJ2-1	TRBV7-2	NA	NA	CASSLRAWGTSFHEQFF	TGTGCCAGCAGCTTAAGGGCGTGGGGAACTAGTTTTCATGAGCAGTTCTTC
TRBJ1-1	TRBV9	NA	few	CASSAGFWTEAFF	TGTGCCAGCAGCGCGGGATTTTGGACTGAAGCTTTCTTT
TRBJ1-3	TRBV14	NA	many	CASSLTNSGNTIYF	TGTGCCAGCAGCCTGACAAACTCTGGAAACACCATATATTTT
TRBJ1-4	TRBV20-1	NA	NA	CSAVEILTATNEKLFF	TGCAGTGCCGTTGAAATCTTGACGGCTACTAATGAAAAACTGTTTTTT
TRBJ1-5	TRBV5-5	NA	many	CASSLGEGNQPQHF	TGTGCCAGCAGCTTGGGGGAGGGCAATCAGCCCCAGCATTTT
TRBJ2-1	TRBV5-6	NA	NA	CASSDPGPYNEQFF	TGTGCCAGCAGCGACCCCGGGCCCTACAATGAGCAGTTCTTC
TRBJ2-5	TRBV7-7	NA	NA	CASSLAAGYQETQYF	TGTGCTAGCAGCTTAGCTGCGGGGTATCAGGAGACCCAGTACTTC
TRBJ2-5	TRBV5-6	NA	few	CASSSLGLRGYF	TGTGCCAGCAGCTCCCTGGGACTTAGGGGGTACTTC
TRBJ2-7	TRBV12-3/TRBV12-4	NA	many	CASSPHTGTRSYEQYF	TGTGCCAGCAGTCCCCATACCGGGACACGCTCCTACGAGCAGTACTTC
TRBJ1-5	TRBV15	NA	many	CATSGASRGSPQHF	TGTGCCACCAGCGGGGCCTCGAGGGGTTCGCCCCAGCATTTT
TRBJ1-2	TRBV5-6	NA	NA	CASSLGVENGYTF	TGTGCCAGCAGCTTGGGCGTGGAAAATGGCTACACCTTC